Shown below are 20 T cell receptor beta chains from a single sample sequenced in a study of cytomegalovirus exposure and HLA in healthy donors. Amplification used 60 Vbeta primers and 13 Jbeta primers. Assay: immunoSEQ multiplex PCR; the TCRdb copy retains only in-frame clones and omits some. Its table records 70,000 to 100,000 clones. The sample consisted of PBMCs. The source is a man aged 18 to 35 in good health and CMV-seropositive.

The rearrangement joins TRBV28 to TRBJ1-5, with D unclear. V was trimmed by 6 bases and J by 10 bases, leaving 13 bases between them. CDR1 is MDHEN and CDR2 is SYDVKM in the germline V gene. There are 12 residues in the CDR3. Here the CDR3 DNA reads TGTGCCAGCAGACTGGGCCTTCAACCCCAGCATTTT. Amino acid sequence: CASRLGLQPQHF.

J is TRBJ1-5 and V is TRBV28, with a possible D match to TRBD1 (5 bases). The CDR3 loop spans 14 amino acids. The germline CDR1 and CDR2 sequences are MDHEN and SYDVKM. V was pared by 6 bases and J by 5 bases, with 14 bases between. The CDR3 spells CASSLRGLDQPQHF. The CDR3 nucleotides are TGTGCCAGCAGCCTCCGGGGGTTGGATCAGCCCCAGCATTTT.

The chain couples TRBV5-1 to TRBJ2-5; TRBD2 agrees at 10 bases. The CDR3 has 17 amino acids. The V segment lost 4 bases and the J segment 5 bases; nucleotides outside the gene matches: 14. Germline V gives CDR1 SGHRS, CDR2 YFSETQ. CDR3 amino acids: CASSPNLAGAGSETQYF. The CDR3, as DNA: TGCGCCAGCAGCCCAAACCTAGCGGGAGCCGGTTCTGAGACCCAGTACTTC.

The chain has TRBV29-1 and TRBJ2-1, with D possibly TRBD2 on 5 matching bases. Germline V gene data show CDR1 as SQVTM and CDR2 as ANQGSEA. Trimming left V 8 bases short and J 4 bases short, with 12 bases between. CDR3 size: 12 residues. The CDR3 here is CSLATSYNEQFF. DNA for the CDR3: TGCAGCCTAGCTACTAGTTACAATGAGCAGTTCTTC.

About this clone: One junction end disagrees with the germline gene, perhaps due to a read error. The same CDR3 can be traced to other DNA sequences in this sample. The V gene is TRBV2, the J gene TRBJ2-5; 7 bases are shared with TRBD1. The germline gives CDR1 SNHLY, CDR2 FYNNEI. The CDR3 has 16 amino acids. The CDR3 here is CASIGQASWREETQYF. The CDR3 DNA reads as TGCGCCAGCATAGGACAGGCTTCATGGAGAGAAGAGACCCAGTACTTC. The full variable domain, rest sourced from reference TRBV2 and TRBJ2-5, is EPEVTQTPSHQVTQMGQEVILRCVPISNHLYFYWYRQILGQKVEFLVSFYNNEISEKSEIFDDQFSVERPDGSNFTLKIRSTKLEDSAMYFCASIGQASWREETQYFGPGTRLLVL.

The rearrangement links TRBV5-1 to TRBJ2-7; 9 bases fit TRBD1. Unmatched junction bases numbered 8, after V lost 0 bases and J lost 4 bases. The germline V gene has CDR1 SGHRS and CDR2 YFSETQ. The CDR3 is 16 amino acids. The CDR3 loop is CASSLDQTGTGYEQYF. Written as DNA, the CDR3 is TGCGCCAGCAGCTTGGATCAAACCGGGACAGGGTACGAGCAGTACTTC.

This sequence joins TRBV27 and TRBJ2-1; D ambiguous. The germline V and J ends were trimmed by 2 bases and 10 bases, with 12 bases remaining between them. Germline CDR1 is MNHEY and CDR2 is SMNVEV (reference sequence). The CDR3 runs to 13 residues. Here the CDR3 reads CASSLGLYGEQFF. Here the CDR3 DNA reads TGTGCCAGCAGTTTAGGGCTATACGGCGAGCAGTTCTTC.

The chain links TRBV6-1 to TRBJ2-7, with TRBD2 matching over 9 bases. Germline lookup yields CDR1 MNHNS and CDR2 SASEGT. V dropped 1 base and J dropped 2; count of bases not matched to a gene: 3. The CDR3 has 15 residues. CDR3 bases: TGTGCCAGCAGTGAAGAGGGCGGGGGGGCCTACGAGCAGTACTTC. Its protein is CASSEEGGGAYEQYF.

The chain links TRBV25-1 to TRBJ1-3; D remains unclear. This CDR3 region has 13 residues. V was trimmed by 4 bases and J by 2 bases, leaving 6 bases between them. The germline CDR1 and CDR2 sequences are MGHDK and SYGVNS. CDR3 region: CASSARPGNTIYF. As DNA, the CDR3 is TGTGCCAGCAGTGCCCGTCCTGGAAACACCATATATTTT.

The genes are TRBV27 and TRBJ2-3; 8 nucleotides line up with TRBD1. Germline trimming cut 8 bases from V and 0 bases from J; bases unmatched to any gene: 10. The CDR3 has 16 residues. Per germline, CDR1 MNHEY and CDR2 SMNVEV (reference sequence). CDR3 nucleotides: TGTGCCAGCGGCCCTTTCAGGGGGCCGAGCACAGATACGCAGTATTTT. Amino acid sequence: CASGPFRGPSTDTQYF.

The chain recombines TRBV5-6 with TRBJ1-1; 7 bases align to TRBD1. CDR1 and CDR2 from the germline V gene are SGHDT and YYEEEE. Losses at the gene ends were 6 bases for V and 5 bases for J; bases not matched to a gene: 16. This CDR3 spans 16 amino acids. The CDR3, as DNA: TGTGCCAGCACCTCCAATTTCAAGGGGGCAGGGACTGAAGCTTTCTTT. Protein: CASTSNFKGAGTEAFF.

The V and J genes are TRBV4-1 and TRBJ2-7; 12 bases are a match to TRBD2. The V gene end was trimmed by 0 bases and the J gene end by 4 bases; junction bases not matched to a gene: 7. Germline assignment: CDR1 MGHRA and CDR2 YSYEKL. This CDR3 comprises 17 residues. The CDR3 DNA reads TGCGCCAGCAGCCAAGAAGCTGGACTAGCGGGAATGTACGAGCAGTACTTC. Its translation: CASSQEAGLAGMYEQYF.

This chain uses TRBV6-4 with TRBJ1-1; 8 nucleotides match TRBD1. Germline assignment: CDR1 MRHNA and CDR2 SNTAGT. Trimming removed 6 bases from V and 5 bases from J; junction bases left unmatched: 8. This CDR3 spans 14 amino acids. CDR3 in DNA: TGTGCCAGCAGAACCGACAGGGGTGGAACTGAAGCTTTCTTT. Residues: CASRTDRGGTEAFF.

The chain recombines TRBV6-5 with TRBJ2-7, with 9 bases matching TRBD1. The CDR3 contains 14 residues. The germline CDR1 and CDR2 sequences are MNHEY and SVGAGI. Trimming at V came to 4 bases and at J to 4 bases, leaving 5 bases not matched to a gene. The CDR3 loop is CASSWDRETYEQYF. The CDR3, as DNA: TGTGCCAGCAGTTGGGACAGGGAGACTTACGAGCAGTACTTC.

The CDR3 is CASSFGVSYEQYF. CDR3 nucleotide sequence: TGTGCCAGTAGTTTTGGAGTCTCCTACGAGCAGTACTTC. The chain joins TRBV19 to TRBJ2-7, with D unresolved. Germline V lookup: CDR1 LNHDA, CDR2 SQIVND (reference sequence). V lost 5 bases, J lost 0 bases, and 8 bases lay in between. The length of the CDR3 is 13 residues.

V is TRBV5-1 and J is TRBJ2-3; possibly TRBD1 for D (5 bases). The V gene's germline CDR1 is SGHRS and CDR2 YFSETQ. The CDR3 is 14 residues long. Trimming cost V 9 bases and J 0 bases, with 14 bases left between them. In nucleotides, the CDR3 is TGCGCCACTAGGGGCGCCGGAAGCACAGATACGCAGTATTTT. This codes for CATRGAGSTDTQYF. Full variable domain (rest looked up from reference TRBV5-1 and TRBJ2-3): KAGVTQTPRYLIKTRGQQVTLSCSPISGHRSVSWYQQTPGQGLQFLFEYFSETQRNKGNFPGRFSGRQFSNSRSEMNVSTLELGDSALYLCATRGAGSTDTQYFGPGTRLTVL.

The chain joins TRBV6-1 to TRBJ2-4; tentatively, D is TRBD2 (6 bases). Trimming shortened V by 8 bases and J by 8 bases, and 16 bases separated the two germline ends. This CDR3 comprises 13 residues. Germline loops: CDR1 MNHNS, CDR2 SASEGT. The CDR3, as DNA: TGTGCCAGCTATCGAAACGGGGGTGACATTCAGTACTTC. Its translation: CASYRNGGDIQYF.

The chain employs TRBV28 and TRBJ1-1; D not certain. The V end was cut by 10 bases, the J end by 8 bases, with 11 bases between. Germline CDR1 is MDHEN and CDR2 is SYDVKM. The CDR3 consists of 10 residues. CDR3 nucleotide sequence: TGTGCCACTGTACTTAGAGAAGCTTTCTTT. Amino acid sequence: CATVLREAFF.

The chain has TRBV7-8 and TRBJ2-3; the D is unclear. Per germline, CDR1 SGHVS and CDR2 FQNEAQ. The CDR3 is 16 residues long. Trimming pared 1 base from V and 2 bases from J, leaving 13 bases between. CDR3 coding DNA: TGTGCCAGCAGCTTAGTGCCAGGCTACTCCACAGATACGCAGTATTTT. It yields the protein CASSLVPGYSTDTQYF.

CDR3 coding DNA: TGCGCCAGCAGCTTGGCGTCTAGCGGGAGTCTGTCTGGAGAGCAGTACTTC. The encoded protein is CASSLASSGSLSGEQYF. The rearrangement uses TRBV5-1 and TRBJ2-7; 10 bases align to TRBD2. V lost 0 bases to trimming and J lost 7 bases; unmatched junction nucleotides: 13. Germline V gives CDR1 SGHRS, CDR2 YFSETQ. This CDR3 spans 17 amino acids. Complete variable domain (other parts from reference TRBV5-1 and TRBJ2-7): KAGVTQTPRYLIKTRGQQVTLSCSPISGHRSVSWYQQTPGQGLQFLFEYFSETQRNKGNFPGRFSGRQFSNSRSEMNVSTLELGDSALYLCASSLASSGSLSGEQYFGPGTRLTVT.